This passage covers 21 T cell receptor beta chains from one sample sequenced in a study of blood T cell repertoires in COVID-19. Data came from immunoSEQ multiplex PCR; TCRdb stores just in-frame clones and leaves some out. The table has roughly 150,000 clones, approximately 80% seen once. Input material: PBMCs or T cells enriched from blood (not recorded which). Receptors were obtained from a man in his sixties or seventies who had been exposed to COVID-19.

This clone has more than one count but fewer than ten. V and J are TRBV12-3 or TRBV12-4 and TRBJ1-2; the D is unclear. V was pared by 7 bases and J by 3 bases, with 12 bases between. The CDR3 is 13 residues long. CDR3 nucleotide sequence: TGTGCCAGCACTTTCCAACGGGACTATGGCTACACCTTC. Translating gives CASTFQRDYGYTF.

The rearrangement uses TRBV6-5 and TRBJ2-7; D is possibly TRBD2 (5 bases). Trimming removed 6 bases at V and 2 bases at J, with 14 bases between. The CDR3 length is 14 residues. The V gene's germline CDR1 is MNHEY and CDR2 SVGAGI. For the CDR3, the DNA is TGTGCCAGCAGACGCCCCGGGAACACCTACGAGCAGTACTTC. Its protein product is CASRRPGNTYEQYF.

This chain joins TRBV18 and TRBJ1-1, with TRBD1 matching 9 bases. The ends lost 3 bases at V and 4 bases at J; junction bases unmatched: 9. CDR3 length equals 16 residues. Germline V gene lookup returns CDR1 KGHSH and CDR2 LQKENI. DNA of the CDR3: TGTGCCAGCTCACCTGCACAGGGGGCTGTTGTCACTGAAGCTTTCTTT. Translated, it gives CASSPAQGAVVTEAFF. The full variable domain, in which reference TRBV18 and TRBJ1-1 provide the parts outside the CDR3, is NAGVMQNPRHLVRRRGQEARLRCSPMKGHSHVYWYRQLPEEGLKFMVYLQKENIIDESGMPKERFSAEFPKEGPSILRIQQVVRGDSAAYFCASSPAQGAVVTEAFFGQGTRLTVV.

The chain has TRBV19 and TRBJ2-1; D is possibly TRBD1 (7 bases). The CDR3 is 12 residues long. V lost 8 bases, J lost 10 bases, and 15 bases lay in between. CDR1 is LNHDA and CDR2 is SQIVND in the germline V gene (reference sequence). Written as DNA, the CDR3 is TGTGCCAGTGCCGCCGGAGGGGGCGAGCAGTTCTTC. The encoded protein is CASAAGGGEQFF.

This clone was detected only a few times. The V gene is TRBV19, the J gene TRBJ1-2; 10 bases fit TRBD1. The CDR3 is 13 amino acids. Per the germline V gene, CDR1 is LNHDA and CDR2 is SQIVND (reference sequence). Trimming removed 6 bases from V and 6 bases from J; junction bases left unmatched: 4. The DNA of the CDR3 is TGTGCCAGTAGGGGACAGGGGATCAATGGCTACACCTTC. This sequence encodes CASRGQGINGYTF.

The CDR3 region is CASSQDSGYGELFF. The CDR3 coding sequence is TGCGCCAGCAGCCAAGATTCGGGGTACGGGGAGCTGTTTTTT. The V call is TRBV4-3, the J call TRBJ2-2, with D possibly matching TRBD2 (5 bases). The V end was cut by 0 bases, the J end by 7 bases, with 9 bases between. Per germline, CDR1 LGHNA and CDR2 YSLEER. The CDR3 has 14 residues.

The V call is TRBV9, the J call TRBJ1-6; D is undetermined. CDR3 length: 13 residues. The V end lost 2 bases, the J end lost 14 bases, and 14 bases lay between the germline ends. Germline V CDR1 and CDR2: SGDLS, YYNGEE. The CDR3 DNA reads TGTGCCAGCAGCGTCGGACCCTCCGGGGCCCTCCACTTT. Protein sequence: CASSVGPSGALHF. The variable domain in full, completed from reference TRBV9 and TRBJ1-6, reads DSGVTQTPKHLITATGQRVTLRCSPRSGDLSVYWYQQSLDQGLQFLIQYYNGEERAKGNILERFSAQQFPDLHSELNLSSLELGDSALYFCASSVGPSGALHFGNGTRLTVT.

The chain employs TRBV2 and TRBJ1-5, with D possibly matching TRBD1 (5 bases). Germline V gene data show CDR1 as SNHLY and CDR2 as FYNNEI. V was cut by 0 bases and J by 7 bases, with 10 bases left in between. This CDR3 is built from 14 residues. The CDR3: CASSEAGGGQPQHF. Written as DNA, the CDR3 is TGTGCCAGCAGTGAAGCTGGGGGAGGACAGCCCCAGCATTTT.

V is TRBV5-1 and J is TRBJ1-2, with 7 bases lining up with TRBD1. Germline loops: CDR1 SGHRS, CDR2 YFSETQ. The junction had 20 bases not matched to a gene; V was cut back by 1 base and J by 8 bases. This CDR3 comprises 18 residues. CDR3 in DNA: TGCGCCAGCAGCTTGCTCGTCTCGCAGGGGGTCTCTGGGTTAGGCTACACCTTC. Translating it yields CASSLLVSQGVSGLGYTF.

This rearrangement joins TRBV20-1 to TRBJ1-5, with a possible D match to TRBD1 (5 bases). Germline assignment: CDR1 DFQATT and CDR2 SNEGSKA (reference sequence). CDR3 size: 11 residues. The CDR3 sequence is CSVVGVQPQHF. The CDR3 nucleotides read TGCAGCGTCGTAGGGGTCCAGCCCCAGCATTTT.

The J gene is TRBJ1-6, the V gene TRBV30, with 7 bases matching TRBD1. Germline V gene sequence: CDR1 GTSNPN, CDR2 SVGIG (reference sequence). Losses at the gene ends were 8 bases for V and 5 bases for J; bases not matched to a gene: 12. The CDR3 extends over 15 amino acids. The CDR3 bases are TGTGCCAGAAAGAAACCGGGACAGAATAATTCACCCCTCCACTTT. It specifies CARKKPGQNNSPLHF. Full variable domain (remainder filled in from reference TRBV30 and TRBJ1-6): SQTIHQWPATLVQPVGSPLSLECTVEGTSNPNLYWYRQAAGRGLQLLFYSVGIGQISSEVPQNLSASRPQDRQFILSSKKLLLSDSGFYLCARKKPGQNNSPLHFGNGTRLTVT.

The gene calls are TRBV4-3 and TRBJ2-1, with D possibly being TRBD2 (6 bases). This CDR3 comprises 16 residues. Deletions cut 2 bases from V and 1 base from J, with 12 bases between. Germline assignment: CDR1 LGHNA and CDR2 YSLEER. The DNA for the CDR3 is TGCGCCAGCAGCCAAATCCGGGACTGGTCCTACAATGAGCAGTTCTTC. Translation: CASSQIRDWSYNEQFF.

The J gene is TRBJ2-1, the V gene TRBV18; a weak D match, TRBD2 (6 bases). The CDR3 runs 16 residues. V lost 3 bases and J lost 0, with 12 bases in between. CDR1 is KGHSH and CDR2 is LQKENI in the germline V gene. CDR3 coding DNA: TGTGCCAGCTCACCCCCACTAGCCCTCTCCTACAATGAGCAGTTCTTC. Translating gives CASSPPLALSYNEQFF.

The V gene is TRBV14, the J gene TRBJ2-3; TRBD1 matches 7 bases. Looked up from germline, CDR1 is SGHDN and CDR2 is FVKESK. This CDR3 is 16 amino acids long. V lost 5 bases and J lost 0; bases outside the gene matches: 8. The CDR3 DNA is TGTGCCAGCAGCGGAGTGACAGGGCTGAGCACAGATACGCAGTATTTT. It translates to CASSGVTGLSTDTQYF.

As DNA, the CDR3 is TGTGCCAGCAGTTTATCAGGGACAGACCCAAGAACCCAGTACTTC. Its translation: CASSLSGTDPRTQYF. The chain joins TRBV27 to TRBJ2-5; 7 bases match TRBD1. In germline, CDR1 is MNHEY, CDR2 SMNVEV (reference sequence). V shed 0 bases and J 8 bases; nucleotides not matched to a gene: 9. The length of the CDR3 is 15 residues.

J is TRBJ2-1 and V is TRBV5-1; D uncertain. V lost 2 bases and J lost 8, with 11 bases in between. CDR1 and CDR2 from the germline V gene are SGHRS and YFSETQ. This CDR3 is built from 13 residues. The CDR3 loop reads CASSFRPRDEQFF. The CDR3 region has the DNA TGCGCCAGCAGCTTTCGTCCCCGGGATGAGCAGTTCTTC.

This chain uses TRBV7-2 with TRBJ1-1, with D unclear. CDR1 is SGHTA and CDR2 is FQGNSA in the germline V gene. The CDR3 has 17 amino acids. The V end was cut by 1 base, the J end by 0 bases, with 15 bases between. The CDR3 DNA is TGTGCCAGCAGCTTAGGCAGAAATGGCAGGTTGAACACTGAAGCTTTCTTT. Protein: CASSLGRNGRLNTEAFF.

CDR3 DNA sequence: TGTGCCAGCAGCTCCCCGATAAGGACTGTGAAAAACATTCAGTACTTC. Protein product: CASSSPIRTVKNIQYF. This chain connects TRBV28 to TRBJ2-4; tentatively, D is TRBD2 (5 bases). Germline lookup yields CDR1 MDHEN and CDR2 SYDVKM. The germline V and J ends were trimmed by 6 bases and 4 bases, with 19 bases remaining between them. CDR3 length equals 16 residues.

The chain joins TRBV7-6 to TRBJ2-1; D is unresolved. Per the germline V gene, CDR1 is SGHVS and CDR2 is FNYEAQ. V lost 5 bases and J lost 7, with 6 bases in between. The CDR3 sequence is 11 residues long. CDR3 nucleotide sequence: TGTGCCAGCAGCCCAGGTAATGAGCAGTTCTTC. Amino acids: CASSPGNEQFF.

V and J are TRBV7-2 and TRBJ1-2; maybe TRBD1 (5 bases). The germline gives CDR1 SGHTA, CDR2 FQGNSA. The ends were cut back, 3 bases at V and 4 bases at J, with 12 bases in the middle. The CDR3 sequence is 14 residues long. CDR3 residues: CASSFTGLTYGYTF. The DNA of the CDR3 is TGTGCCAGCAGCTTCACAGGTTTAACCTATGGCTACACCTTC.

The chain has TRBV10-1 and TRBJ2-5; D is perhaps TRBD1 (5 bases). The ends were cut back, 2 bases at V and 7 bases at J, with 20 bases in the middle. The length of the CDR3 is 16 residues. Germline V CDR1 and CDR2: WNHNN, SYGVQD (reference sequence). DNA of the CDR3: TGCGCCAGCAGTGAGGGGGCCCTGGGGCCTCGAGGGACCCAGTACTTC. Translated: CASSEGALGPRGTQYF.